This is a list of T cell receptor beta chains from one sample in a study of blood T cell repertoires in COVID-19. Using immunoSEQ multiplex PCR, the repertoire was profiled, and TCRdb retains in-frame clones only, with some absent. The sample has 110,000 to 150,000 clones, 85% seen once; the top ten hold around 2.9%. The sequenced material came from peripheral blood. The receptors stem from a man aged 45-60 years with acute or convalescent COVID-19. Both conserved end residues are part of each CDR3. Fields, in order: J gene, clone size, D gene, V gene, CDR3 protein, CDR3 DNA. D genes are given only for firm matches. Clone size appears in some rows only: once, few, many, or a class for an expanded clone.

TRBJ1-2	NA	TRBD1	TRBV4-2	CASSPGQQSYGYTF	TGTGCCAGCAGCCCGGGACAGCAAAGCTATGGCTACACCTTC
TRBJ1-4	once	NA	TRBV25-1	CASSEYFGDGGEKLFF	TGTGCCAGCAGTGAATATTTCGGGGATGGCGGTGAAAAACTGTTTTTT
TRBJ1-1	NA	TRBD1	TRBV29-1	CSVVTGVNTEAFF	TGCAGCGTCGTTACAGGGGTGAACACTGAAGCTTTCTTT
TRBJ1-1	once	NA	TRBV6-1	CASSDLGNTEAFF	TGTGCCAGCAGTGATCTCGGGAACACTGAAGCTTTCTTT
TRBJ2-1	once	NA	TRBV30	CARADYNEQFF	TGTGCCCGAGCGGACTACAATGAGCAGTTCTTC
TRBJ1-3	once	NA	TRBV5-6	CASSLVGPIGDTIYF	TGTGCCAGCAGCTTGGTCGGCCCCATCGGGGACACCATATATTTT
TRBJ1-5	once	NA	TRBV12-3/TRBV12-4	CASRASNQPQHF	TGTGCCAGCAGAGCGAGCAATCAGCCCCAGCATTTT
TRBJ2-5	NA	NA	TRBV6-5	CASSRQVQETQYF	TGTGCCAGCAGTCGACAGGTCCAAGAGACCCAGTACTTC
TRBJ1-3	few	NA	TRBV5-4	CASSSRQGTGNTIYF	TGTGCCAGCAGTTCCAGGCAGGGTACTGGAAACACCATATATTTT
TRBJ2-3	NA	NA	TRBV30	CAWRRDYVRASGLVTQYF	TGTGCCTGGAGGAGGGATTACGTAAGGGCCAGCGGGTTGGTTACGCAGTATTTT
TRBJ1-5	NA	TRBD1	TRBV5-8	CASLTGTVFNQPQHF	TGTGCCAGCCTAACCGGGACAGTCTTCAATCAGCCCCAGCATTTT
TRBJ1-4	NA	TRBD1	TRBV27	CASRLRGMGEKLFF	TGTGCCAGCAGACTCAGGGGGATGGGAGAAAAACTGTTTTTT
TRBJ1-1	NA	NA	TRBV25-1	CASSESPGVYTEAFF	TGTGCCAGCAGTGAATCCCCAGGGGTGTATACTGAAGCTTTCTTT
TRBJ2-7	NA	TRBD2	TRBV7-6	CASSSRDYYEQYF	TGTGCCAGCAGCTCCCGGGACTACTACGAGCAGTACTTC